This T cell receptor (beta chain) was captured by sequencing in a study of blood T cell repertoires in COVID-19. In this sample, this clone turned up a few times. Donors of Cohort 3 who recovered were those that had two negative PCRs, clearance, or symptom resolution. The CDR3 loop spans 16 amino acids. V dropped 1 base and J dropped 2; count of bases not matched to a gene: 6. Germline assignment: CDR1 MGHRA and CDR2 YSYEKL. Some clones are missing from TCRdb's copy, which holds only in-frame ones; the method was immunoSEQ multiplex PCR. This sample has hundreds of thousands of clones, with around nine tenths found just once.

Sequencing was done on a sample of PBMCs or T cells enriched from blood (not recorded which). The clonotype originates from a woman aged 45-59 years who had recovered from COVID-19. The chain links TRBV4-1 to TRBJ2-7, with TRBD1 identical over 9 bases. This chain's CDR3 is CASSQGTGGSTYEQYF. CDR3 sequence (DNA): TGCGCCAGCAGCCAAGGCACAGGGGGCTCAACCTACGAGCAGTACTTC.